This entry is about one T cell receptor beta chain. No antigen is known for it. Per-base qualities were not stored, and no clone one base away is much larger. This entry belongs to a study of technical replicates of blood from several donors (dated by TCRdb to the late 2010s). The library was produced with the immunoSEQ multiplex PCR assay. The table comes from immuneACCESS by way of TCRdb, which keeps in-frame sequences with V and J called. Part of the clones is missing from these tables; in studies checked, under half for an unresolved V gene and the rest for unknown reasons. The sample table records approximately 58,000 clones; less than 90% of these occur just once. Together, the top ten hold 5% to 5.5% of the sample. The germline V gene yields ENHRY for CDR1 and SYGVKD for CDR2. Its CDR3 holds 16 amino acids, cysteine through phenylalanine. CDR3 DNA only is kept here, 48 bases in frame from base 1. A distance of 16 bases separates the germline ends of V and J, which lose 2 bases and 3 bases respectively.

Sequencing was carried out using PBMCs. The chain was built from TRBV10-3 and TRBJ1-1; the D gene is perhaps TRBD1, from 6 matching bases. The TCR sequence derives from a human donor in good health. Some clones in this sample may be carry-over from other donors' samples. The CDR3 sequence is CAISEPLGRGDTEAFF. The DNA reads TGTGCCATCAGTGAGCCGTTGGGCAGGGGAGACACTGAAGCTTTCTTT.